The 15 T cell receptor beta chains given below trace back to one sample, sequenced in a study of CD8 T cells in Susac syndrome. Reverse transcription used about 0.45 to 1 ug RNA and random hexamers. TCRdb called the immunoSEQ multiplex PCR reads again in MiXCR, with one record for every CDR3 protein. The profile shows over 150,000 distinct CDR3 sequences, 90% to 96% of them singletons. Sequencing was done on a sample of CD4+ T cells from PBMCs. These receptors came from a human donor with Susac syndrome.

This chain joins TRBV6-2 or TRBV6-3 and TRBJ2-5, with no clear D. Trimming removed 6 bases from V and 1 base from J, with 18 bases in between. The CDR3 loop spans 16 amino acids. Germline values: CDR1 MNHEY, CDR2 SVGEGT. The chain's CDR3 is CASRAHAPQPQETQYF. The CDR3 DNA reads TGTGCCAGCAGGGCTCACGCCCCCCAACCCCAAGAGACCCAGTACTTC.

The rearrangement joins TRBV7-9 to TRBJ2-7; D might be TRBD1 or TRBD2, each matching 6 bases. Germline CDR1 SEHNR, CDR2 FQNEAQ (reference sequence). Trimming left V 5 bases short and J 4 bases short, with 12 bases between. The CDR3 spans 13 residues. The CDR3 sequence: CASSPGANYEQYF. The CDR3 DNA is TGTGCCAGCAGCCCGGGGGCCAATTACGAGCAGTACTTC.

The chain joins TRBV10-3 to TRBJ2-2; 8 bases map to TRBD1. CDR3 length: 16 residues. Germline V gene sequence: CDR1 ENHRY, CDR2 SYGVKD. With 5 bases clipped from V and 6 bases from J, the junction kept 11 bases outside the gene matches. As DNA, the CDR3 is TGTGCCATCAGTCAGGGGGCTAGTCAGTCCCCCGGGGAGCTGTTTTTT. This encodes CAISQGASQSPGELFF.

The chain is built from TRBV9 and TRBJ2-1; 12 nucleotides line up with TRBD2. The CDR3 contains 16 residues. CDR1 SGDLS and CDR2 YYNGEE come from the germline V gene. J lost 6 bases, V lost 2 bases, and 6 bases had no gene match. CDR3 nucleotide sequence: TGTGCCAGCAGCGTTGTATCTAGCGGGGGGGCCAATGAGCAGTTCTTC. Its translation: CASSVVSSGGANEQFF. Combining the CDR3 with reference TRBV9 and TRBJ2-1 gives the whole variable domain DSGVTQTPKHLITATGQRVTLRCSPRSGDLSVYWYQQSLDQGLQFLIQYYNGEERAKGNILERFSAQQFPDLHSELNLSSLELGDSALYFCASSVVSSGGANEQFFGPGTRLTVL.

V and J are TRBV27 and TRBJ1-6; weak D call: TRBD1 (5 bases). Germline loops: CDR1 MNHEY, CDR2 SMNVEV (reference sequence). V shed 3 bases and J shed 6 bases, with 12 bases lying between them. This CDR3 is built from 15 residues. The CDR3 loop reads CASSLRGVTNSPLHF. In nucleotides, the CDR3 is TGTGCCAGCAGTTTGCGGGGGGTTACTAATTCACCCCTCCACTTT.

The V call is TRBV27, the J call TRBJ1-1; D perhaps matches TRBD1 (6 bases). In germline, CDR1 is MNHEY, CDR2 SMNVEV (reference sequence). The CDR3 is 8 amino acids. Between the trimmed V and J ends, which lost 9 bases and 14 bases, there was a span of 10 bases. CDR3 nucleotide sequence: TGTGCCAGGGGGGGGGCCTTCTTT. Protein product: CARGGAFF.

This chain joins TRBV4-3 and TRBJ2-5; D ambiguous. Trimming shortened V by 0 bases and J by 7 bases, and 12 bases separated the two germline ends. The CDR3 is 14 amino acids. Per the germline V gene, CDR1 is LGHNA and CDR2 is YSLEER. The CDR3 coding sequence is TGCGCCAGCAGCCAAGAAGTAAGGGAAGGGACCCAGTACTTC. Protein product: CASSQEVREGTQYF.

About this clonotype: Because the CDR3's place on the DNA is in doubt, the DNA is left out and the CDR3 is given as listed by TCRdb. J is TRBJ2-6 and V is TRBV7-2. Germline CDR1 SGHTA, CDR2 FQGNSA. The CDR3 is 16 residues long, counting both termini. CDR3 residues: CASSPTSVPGANVLTF.

In its sample, this clonotype was seen once. The rearrangement uses TRBV6-2 or TRBV6-3 and TRBJ1-6; no clear D. CDR3 length: 14 residues. The germline V gene encodes CDR1 MNHEY and CDR2 SVGEGT. V was pared by 5 bases and J by 9 bases, with 14 bases between. CDR3 residues: CASSPPLVFSPLHF. The CDR3 DNA reads as TGTGCCAGCAGTCCTCCGTTGGTCTTTTCACCCCTCCACTTT.

The chain combines TRBV9 with TRBJ2-5; TRBD1 is a possible D gene (6 bases). CDR3 length: 15 residues. Germline CDR1 is SGDLS and CDR2 is YYNGEE. With 4 bases removed from V and 7 bases from J, the gap between germline ends came to 20 bases. CDR3 protein: CASSPWDTTPGTQYF. The DNA of the CDR3 is TGTGCCAGCAGCCCATGGGACACCACACCGGGGACCCAGTACTTC.

The chain links TRBV12-3 or TRBV12-4 to TRBJ1-3, with D possibly TRBD1 on 5 matching bases. Trimming left V 7 bases short and J 8 bases short, with 15 bases between. The CDR3 contains 13 residues. DNA for the CDR3: TGTGCCAGCACCCTCCAGGGCGGCTACACCATATATTTT. It encodes CASTLQGGYTIYF.

The rearrangement uses TRBV5-4 and TRBJ1-2; D is ambiguous. The V end lost 2 bases, the J end lost 0 bases, and 5 bases lay between the germline ends. In germline, CDR1 is SGHNT, CDR2 YYREEE (reference sequence). The CDR3 covers 13 residues. The CDR3 DNA reads as TGTGCCAGCAGCTTCCCCCCTAACTATGGCTACACCTTC. Protein product: CASSFPPNYGYTF.

The chain combines TRBV3-1 with TRBJ2-7; no definite D call. The CDR3 totals 15 residues. Germline CDR1 reads LGHDT; CDR2 reads YNNKEL (reference sequence). V dropped 0 bases and J dropped 4 bases, with 13 bases sitting between them. CDR3 in DNA: TGTGCCAGCAGCCAAGAATCCCTGAATCAATACGAGCAGTACTTC. Its translation: CASSQESLNQYEQYF.

This chain joins TRBV30 and TRBJ2-3; 10 nucleotides match TRBD2. This CDR3 is 14 amino acids long. CDR1 is GTSNPN and CDR2 is SVGIG in the germline V gene (reference sequence). With V trimmed by 1 base and J by 6 bases, 4 bases remained unmatched. The CDR3 is CAWSDLAGVDTQYF. Written as DNA, the CDR3 is TGTGCCTGGAGTGATCTAGCGGGAGTGGATACGCAGTATTTT.

CDR3 sequence (DNA): TGCAGTGCCGGACGACAACCGGGACTAGCGGGCGATGAGCAGTTCTTC. It yields the protein CSAGRQPGLAGDEQFF. The chain carries TRBV20-1 and TRBJ2-1; 12 bases agree with TRBD2. V dropped 6 bases and J dropped 8; count of bases not matched to a gene: 14. CDR3 size: 16 residues. Germline V CDR1 and CDR2: DFQATT, SNEGSKA (reference sequence).